The 6 T cell receptor beta chains in this list originate from one sample, sequenced in a study of CD8 T cells in ankylosing spondylitis. From the 5' RACE reads, TCRdb called clonotypes with MiXCR, one entry per CDR3 protein. The data show about 400,000 distinct CDR3 sequences, 20% seen once. Source material: blood, either unsorted or a sorted T cell fraction (not recorded which). These receptors were obtained from a male donor with ankylosing spondylitis or in good health (not recorded which).

V is TRBV27 and J is TRBJ2-6; no firm D call. Germline V gene data show CDR1 as MNHEY and CDR2 as SMNVEV (reference sequence). The CDR3 consists of 13 residues. The V end was cut by 3 bases, the J end by 2 bases, with 2 bases between. Here the CDR3 reads CASSFAGANVLTF. DNA of the CDR3: TGTGCCAGCAGTTTTGCTGGGGCCAACGTCCTGACTTTC.

This clonotype was found a few times. The rearrangement joins TRBV11-2 to TRBJ2-3, with D unresolved. Between the trimmed V and J ends, which lost 1 base and 2 bases, there was a span of 22 bases. This CDR3 is 19 amino acids long. Germline loops: CDR1 SGHAT, CDR2 FQNNGV. CDR3 DNA sequence: TGTGCCAGCAGCTTAGGGTCGAGCTCCCCAGCCCCATCCACAGATACGCAGTATTTT. Translation: CASSLGSSSPAPSTDTQYF.

This chain connects TRBV6-4 to TRBJ2-7; D possibly corresponds to TRBD2 (5 bases). Trimming removed 6 bases at V and 7 bases at J, with 19 bases between. The CDR3 extends over 14 amino acids. CDR1 MRHNA and CDR2 SNTAGT come from the germline V gene. In DNA, the CDR3 is TGTGCCAGCAGCGAAAGTCAGGACTCCCTGGAGCAGTACTTC. Protein sequence: CASSESQDSLEQYF.

This sequence joins TRBV29-1 and TRBJ2-1; D ambiguous. With 5 bases removed from V and 0 bases from J, the gap between germline ends came to 11 bases. CDR3 length equals 14 residues. CDR1 and CDR2 (germline): SQVTM, ANQGSEA. CDR3 region: CSVSFWGSYNEQFF. The CDR3 nucleotides read TGCAGCGTTTCCTTCTGGGGCTCCTACAATGAGCAGTTCTTC.

The rearrangement uses TRBV7-8 and TRBJ2-2; TRBD2 aligns across 9 bases. Trimming took 5 bases from V and 4 from J; bases not matched to a gene: 14. The CDR3 length is 18 residues. Germline V gives CDR1 SGHVS, CDR2 FQNEAQ. The CDR3 nucleotides are TGTGCCAGCAGCCCTACCCCAGGAGCGGGGGGTACCACCGGGGAGCTGTTTTTT. This translates into CASSPTPGAGGTTGELFF.

In this sample, this clonotype turned up a few times. V gene TRBV5-1 combines with J gene TRBJ2-7, with D hard to call. CDR3 length: 12 amino acids. The germline CDR1 and CDR2 sequences are SGHRS and YFSETQ. V was clipped by 0 bases and J by 4 bases, with 5 bases between them. The CDR3 sequence is CASSLDHYEQYF. The CDR3 nucleotides are TGCGCCAGCAGCTTGGACCATTACGAGCAGTACTTC.